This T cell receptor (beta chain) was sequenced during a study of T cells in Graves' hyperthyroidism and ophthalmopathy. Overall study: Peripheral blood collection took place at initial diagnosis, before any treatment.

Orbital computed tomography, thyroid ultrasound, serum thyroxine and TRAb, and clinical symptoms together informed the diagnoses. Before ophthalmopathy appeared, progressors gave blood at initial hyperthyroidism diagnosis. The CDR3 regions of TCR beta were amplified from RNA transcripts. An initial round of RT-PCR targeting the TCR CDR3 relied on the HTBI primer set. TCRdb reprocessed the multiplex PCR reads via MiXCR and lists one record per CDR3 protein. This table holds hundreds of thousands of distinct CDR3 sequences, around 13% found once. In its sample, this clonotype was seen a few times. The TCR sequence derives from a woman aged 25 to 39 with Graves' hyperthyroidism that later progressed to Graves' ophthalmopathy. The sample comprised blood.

CDR3 in amino acids: CASSLGGAAGELFF. Written as DNA, the CDR3 is TGTGCCAGCAGCTTAGGAGGAGCTGCCGGGGAGCTGTTTTTT. The chain couples TRBV7-9 to TRBJ2-2; D uncertain. Trimming cost V 1 base and J 6 bases, with 9 bases left between them. Germline V gene sequence: CDR1 SEHNR, CDR2 FQNEAQ (reference sequence). The length of the CDR3 is 14 residues.